The 18 T cell receptor beta chains below all came from one sample that was sequenced in a study of T cells in tuberculosis. Measured with immunoSEQ multiplex PCR; TCRdb has only the in-frame clones, and not every one. The data show tens of thousands of clones, about 95% seen once. Material: PBMCs. The receptors shown here come from a donor between 5 and 29 years old with latent tuberculosis or without tuberculosis infection.

The chain employs TRBV6-1 and TRBJ1-2, with 11 bases that match TRBD1. J gave up 8 bases and V 0 bases, and 11 bases lay outside the gene matches. Germline V CDR1 and CDR2: MNHNS, SASEGT. The CDR3 length is 17 residues. Here the CDR3 reads CASSEAGQGEWRWGYTF. DNA of the CDR3: TGTGCCAGCAGTGAAGCGGGACAGGGGGAATGGCGGTGGGGCTACACCTTC.

The chain couples TRBV7-8 to TRBJ2-7; no clear D gene. Trimming cost V 3 bases and J 8 bases, with 14 bases left between them. The V gene's germline CDR1 is SGHVS and CDR2 FQNEAQ. This CDR3 contains 13 residues. The CDR3 region is CASSLTLVSQQYF. CDR3 coding DNA: TGTGCCAGCAGCTTGACTTTAGTTTCCCAGCAGTACTTC. Full variable domain (outside the CDR3, taken from reference TRBV7-8 and TRBJ2-7): GAGVSQSPRYKVAKRGQDVALRCDPISGHVSLFWYQQALGQGPEFLTYFQNEAQLDKSGLPSDRFFAERPEGSVSTLKIQRTQQEDSAVYLCASSLTLVSQQYFGPGTRLTVT.

This chain uses TRBV4-2 with TRBJ2-7, with a possible D match to TRBD2 (5 bases). This CDR3 contains 15 residues. From germline, CDR1 is LGHNA and CDR2 YNFKEQ. V was trimmed by 0 bases and J by 6 bases, leaving 15 bases between them. The CDR3 loop reads CASSQEDWGRGEQYF. The CDR3, as DNA: TGTGCCAGCAGCCAAGAGGATTGGGGTCGGGGCGAGCAGTACTTC.

This clone was observed a single time. This rearrangement joins TRBV19 to TRBJ2-6; D is perhaps TRBD2 (5 bases). Per germline, CDR1 LNHDA and CDR2 SQIVND (reference sequence). The CDR3 totals 16 residues. Trimming took off 7 bases at V and 2 bases at J, with 15 bases between the two ends. In DNA, the CDR3 is TGTGCCAGTATGGACTCTCGCGGCCCTGGGGCCAACGTCCTGACTTTC. It yields the protein CASMDSRGPGANVLTF.

The rearrangement uses TRBV7-2 and TRBJ2-5, with 9 positions matching TRBD1. Trimming at V came to 5 bases and at J to 4 bases, leaving 11 bases not matched to a gene. The CDR3 loop spans 16 amino acids. Germline CDR1 is SGHTA and CDR2 is FQGNSA. The CDR3 loop reads CASSPRTGAAGETQYF. CDR3 sequence (DNA): TGTGCCAGCAGCCCACGGACAGGGGCCGCAGGAGAGACCCAGTACTTC.

The genes are TRBV23-1 and TRBJ1-2; 10 bases fit TRBD1. TRBV23-1 carries the ORF label, with uncertain function. The CDR3 is 14 amino acids. With 7 bases clipped from V and 5 bases from J, the junction kept 7 bases outside the gene matches. The CDR3 bases are TGCGCCAGCACTCAGACAGGGGGCGGGTATGGCTACACCTTC. Translating gives CASTQTGGGYGYTF.

J is TRBJ1-3 and V is TRBV5-1; D is undetermined. V shed 0 bases and J shed 3 bases, with 4 bases lying between them. The CDR3 has 13 residues. Germline lookup yields CDR1 SGHRS and CDR2 YFSETQ. DNA of the CDR3: TGCGCCAGCAGCTTGGACAATGGAAACACCATATATTTT. It codes for CASSLDNGNTIYF.

The rearrangement uses TRBV7-2 and TRBJ2-2, with TRBD1 matching 12 bases. The CDR3 runs 17 residues. The trim removed 6 bases at V and 6 bases at J, leaving 11 bases unmatched. CDR1 SGHTA and CDR2 FQGNSA come from the germline V gene. The DNA of the CDR3 is TGTGCCAGCAGGAGAGGGACAGGGGGCGTAGGGGCCGGGGAGCTGTTTTTT. Residues: CASRRGTGGVGAGELFF.

The J gene is TRBJ2-5, the V gene TRBV27, with 9 bases lining up with TRBD2. Germline CDR1 and CDR2: MNHEY and SMNVEV (reference sequence). CDR3 length: 17 amino acids. V lost 2 bases to trimming and J lost 5 bases; unmatched junction nucleotides: 12. The DNA of the CDR3 is TGTGCCAGCAGTTTAACCCCTTTTGCGGGGGGGAGGGAGACCCAGTACTTC. The encoded protein is CASSLTPFAGGRETQYF.

The chain couples TRBV6-1 to TRBJ2-7, with 10 bases that match TRBD1. The CDR3 loop spans 15 amino acids. Trimming cost V 8 bases and J 5 bases; bases outside gene matches: 12. The germline CDR1 and CDR2 sequences are MNHNS and SASEGT. For the CDR3, the DNA is TGTGCCAGCGCTGGGGGACAGGGGATTAGCGACGAGCAGTACTTC. Translated, it gives CASAGGQGISDEQYF.

This chain uses TRBV25-1 with TRBJ2-7, with TRBD2 matching 7 bases. The CDR3 consists of 13 residues. V shed 6 bases, J shed 0 bases, and the junction held 2 bases outside the gene matches. From germline, CDR1 is MGHDK and CDR2 SYGVNS. The CDR3 region has the DNA TGTGCCAGCAGGTCGGGAGGCTCCTACGAGCAGTACTTC. Encoded protein: CASRSGGSYEQYF.

This clone was recorded only once. CDR3 amino acids: CASSIGAGGHSYEQYF. In DNA, the CDR3 is TGTGCCAGTAGTATAGGAGCGGGAGGCCACTCCTACGAGCAGTACTTC. The rearrangement joins TRBV19 to TRBJ2-7; 9 bases agree with TRBD2. The V and J ends lost 1 base and 0 bases, in that order; junction bases with no gene match: 4. This CDR3 has 16 amino acids. Germline V gene data show CDR1 as LNHDA and CDR2 as SQIVND (reference sequence).

V usage is TRBV5-4 and J usage is TRBJ2-7, with 9 bases fitting TRBD2. Unmatched junction bases numbered 4, after V lost 0 bases and J lost 3 bases. Germline V gene data show CDR1 as SGHNT and CDR2 as YYREEE (reference sequence). CDR3 size: 15 residues. This CDR3 reads CASSLGVAGDYEQYF. In DNA, the CDR3 is TGTGCCAGCAGCTTGGGGGTAGCGGGAGACTACGAGCAGTACTTC. Variable domain in full (rest from reference TRBV5-4 and TRBJ2-7): ETGVTQSPTHLIKTRGQQVTLRCSSQSGHNTVSWYQQALGQGPQFIFQYYREEENGRGNFPPRFSGLQFPNYSSELNVNALELDDSALYLCASSLGVAGDYEQYFGPGTRLTVT.

V gene TRBV18 combines with J gene TRBJ1-1; D not certain. The germline V gene has CDR1 KGHSH and CDR2 LQKENI. The CDR3 is 14 amino acids. The V gene lost 5 bases and the J gene lost 7 bases, with 17 bases spanning the gap. CDR3 protein: CASSSNSPTSEAFF. CDR3 sequence (DNA): TGTGCCAGCTCATCCAACTCCCCCACTAGTGAAGCTTTCTTT.

J is TRBJ2-7 and V is TRBV12-5; 9 nucleotides match TRBD2. The CDR3 extends over 15 amino acids. The V gene end was trimmed by 10 bases and the J gene end by 3 bases; junction bases not matched to a gene: 13. Germline CDR1 and CDR2: LGHNT and FRNRAP. In DNA form, the CDR3 reads TGTGCTACATATAGCGGGAGCACGGCTAACTACGAGCAGTACTTC. Encoded protein: CATYSGSTANYEQYF.

The chain uses TRBV2 and TRBJ1-2, with D possibly being TRBD1 (6 bases). This CDR3 region has 13 residues. Germline values: CDR1 SNHLY, CDR2 FYNNEI. V lost 6 bases, J lost 2 bases, and 10 bases lay in between. The chain's CDR3 is CASRGQNNYGYTF. The CDR3 nucleotides are TGTGCCAGCAGAGGACAGAACAACTATGGCTACACCTTC. The full variable domain, with the rest looked up from reference TRBV2 and TRBJ1-2, is EPEVTQTPSHQVTQMGQEVILRCVPISNHLYFYWYRQILGQKVEFLVSFYNNEISEKSEIFDDQFSVERPDGSNFTLKIRSTKLEDSAMYFCASRGQNNYGYTFGSGTRLTVV.

The chain links TRBV5-1 to TRBJ2-7; 7 bases fit TRBD1. This CDR3 region has 14 residues. With 4 bases clipped from V and 3 bases from J, the junction kept 7 bases outside the gene matches. CDR1 and CDR2 from the germline V gene are SGHRS and YFSETQ. The DNA of the CDR3 is TGCGCCAGCAGCGTAGGGGGCGCAGTCTACGAGCAGTACTTC. This encodes CASSVGGAVYEQYF. Together with reference TRBV5-1 and TRBJ2-7, the CDR3 gives the full variable domain: KAGVTQTPRYLIKTRGQQVTLSCSPISGHRSVSWYQQTPGQGLQFLFEYFSETQRNKGNFPGRFSGRQFSNSRSEMNVSTLELGDSALYLCASSVGGAVYEQYFGPGTRLTVT.

The chain carries TRBV6-4 and TRBJ2-1; D is unclear. Germline CDR1 MRHNA, CDR2 SNTAGT. V lost 8 bases to trimming and J lost 5 bases, with 16 bases between them. The CDR3 totals 14 residues. For the CDR3, the DNA is TGTGCCAGCGCTCGGCTAAACAGAGACAATGAGCAGTTCTTC. Its protein is CASARLNRDNEQFF.